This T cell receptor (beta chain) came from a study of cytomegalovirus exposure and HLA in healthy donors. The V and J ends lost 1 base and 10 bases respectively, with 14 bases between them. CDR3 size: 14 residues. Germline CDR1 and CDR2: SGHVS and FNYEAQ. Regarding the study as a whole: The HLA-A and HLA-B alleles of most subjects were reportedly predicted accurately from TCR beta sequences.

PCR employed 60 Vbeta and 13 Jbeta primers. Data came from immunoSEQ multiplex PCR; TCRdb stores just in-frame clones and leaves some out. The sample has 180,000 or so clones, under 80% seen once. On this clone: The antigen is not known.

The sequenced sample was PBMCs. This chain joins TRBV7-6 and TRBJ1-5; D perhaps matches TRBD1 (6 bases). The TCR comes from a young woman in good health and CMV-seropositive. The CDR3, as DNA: TGTGCCAGCAGCTTAGTAGACAGGTCTGGTCCCCAGCATTTT. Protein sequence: CASSLVDRSGPQHF.